This T cell receptor beta chain was recorded in a study of T cells in narcolepsy. The study, taken as a whole, reports: Same-patient CSF and blood CD4+ T cell clonotypes included HCRT-specific and TRIB2-specific autoreactive ones. Healthy controls reportedly lacked the autoreactive clonotypes serially found in patients' blood.

To note about this clone: Its antigen is not identified.

Germline assignment: CDR1 SNHLY and CDR2 FYNNEI. CDR3 size: 15 residues. Between the trimmed V and J ends, which lost 8 bases and 5 bases, there was a span of 19 bases. Sequencing was performed with immunoSEQ multiplex PCR; in TCRdb, only in-frame clones are kept and a portion is missing. The table includes about 29,000 clones, around 87% detected once. This receptor was identified in a human donor in good health. V is TRBV2 and J is TRBJ1-5; tentatively, D is TRBD1 (6 bases). The sequencing input was memory (CD45RA-) CD4+ T cells from blood. As DNA, the CDR3 is TGTGCCAGCGCTCTAAGGACAGTTCCGGATCAGCCCCAGCATTTT. Translation: CASALRTVPDQPQHF.